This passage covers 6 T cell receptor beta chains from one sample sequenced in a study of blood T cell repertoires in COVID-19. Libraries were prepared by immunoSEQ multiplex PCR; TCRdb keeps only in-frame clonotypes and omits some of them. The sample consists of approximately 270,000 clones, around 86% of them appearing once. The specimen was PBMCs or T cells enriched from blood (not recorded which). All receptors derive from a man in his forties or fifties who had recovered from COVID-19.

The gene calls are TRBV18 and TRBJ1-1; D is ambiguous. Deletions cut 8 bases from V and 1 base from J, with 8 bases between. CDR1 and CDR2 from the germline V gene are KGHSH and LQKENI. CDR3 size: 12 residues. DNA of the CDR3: TGTGCCAGCCTTCGAGGGAACACTGAAGCTTTCTTT. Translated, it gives CASLRGNTEAFF.

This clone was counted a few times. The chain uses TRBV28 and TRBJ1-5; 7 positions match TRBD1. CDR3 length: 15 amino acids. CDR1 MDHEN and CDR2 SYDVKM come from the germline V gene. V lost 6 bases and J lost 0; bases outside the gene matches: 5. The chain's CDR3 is CASRTGVYSNQPQHF. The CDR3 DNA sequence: TGTGCCAGCAGAACAGGGGTCTATAGCAATCAGCCCCAGCATTTT. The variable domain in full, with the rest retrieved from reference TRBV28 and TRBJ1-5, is DVKVTQSSRYLVKRTGEKVFLECVQDMDHENMFWYRQDPGLGLRLIYFSYDVKMKEKGDIPEGYSVSREKKERFSLILESASTNQTSMYLCASRTGVYSNQPQHFGDGTRLSIL.

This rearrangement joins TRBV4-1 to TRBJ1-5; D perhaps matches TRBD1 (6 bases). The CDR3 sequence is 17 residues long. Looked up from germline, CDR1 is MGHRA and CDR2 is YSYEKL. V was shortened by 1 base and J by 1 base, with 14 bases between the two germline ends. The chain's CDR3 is CASSQAPSTGSNQPQHF. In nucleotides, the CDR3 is TGCGCCAGCAGCCAAGCCCCTAGCACAGGGAGCAATCAGCCCCAGCATTTT.

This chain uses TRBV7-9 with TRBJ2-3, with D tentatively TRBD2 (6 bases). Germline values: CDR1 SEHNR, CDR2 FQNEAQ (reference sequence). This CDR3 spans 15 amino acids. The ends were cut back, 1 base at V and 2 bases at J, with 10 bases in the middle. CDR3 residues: CASSLGGDFTDTQYF. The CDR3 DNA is TGTGCCAGCAGCTTAGGAGGGGACTTCACAGATACGCAGTATTTT.

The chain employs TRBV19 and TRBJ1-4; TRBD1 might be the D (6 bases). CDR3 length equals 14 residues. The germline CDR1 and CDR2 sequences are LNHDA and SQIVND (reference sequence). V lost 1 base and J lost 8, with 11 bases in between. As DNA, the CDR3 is TGTGCCAGTAGTATAGTAGGGGGAGACGAAAAACTGTTTTTT. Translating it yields CASSIVGGDEKLFF.

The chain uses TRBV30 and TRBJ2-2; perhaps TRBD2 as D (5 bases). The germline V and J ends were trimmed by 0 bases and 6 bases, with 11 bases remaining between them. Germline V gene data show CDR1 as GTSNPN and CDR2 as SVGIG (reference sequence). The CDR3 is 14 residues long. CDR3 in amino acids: CAWSVGGTPGELFF. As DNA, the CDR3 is TGTGCCTGGAGTGTCGGAGGAACCCCCGGGGAGCTGTTTTTT.